The 16 T cell receptor beta chains below all came from one sample that was sequenced in a study of vaccination effects on CD4 cells after COVID-19 (dated by TCRdb to between 2021 and 2023). Antigen specificity for these receptors is unknown. Receptor libraries were prepared by the immunoSEQ multiplex PCR assay. The table was pulled from immuneACCESS by TCRdb, which kept in-frame rearrangements only. Such tables lose some clones; where checked, under half of the loss comes from unresolved V genes, and the rest has no known cause. The sample table contains under 55,000 clones; only one count was recorded for around 72% of them. The top ten clonotypes cover 30% to 40% of the sample. The ViraFEST assay stimulated PBMC with viral peptide pools and then used TCR sequencing to identify antigen-specific CD4+ T cell clonotypes by expansion. After roughly 11 days of culture, CD4+ T cells were isolated with the EasySep CD4+ T cell isolation kit. Convalescent patients had PCR-confirmed SARS-CoV-2 infection between March and December 2020, before Alpha, Beta and Delta variants emerged in the United States.

The sequenced sample was CD4+ T cells from PBMCs cultured with a peptide pool, obtained before COVID-19 vaccination. The receptors originated from a human donor who had a prior SARS-CoV-2 infection.

The rearrangement joins TRBV5-4 to TRBJ1-1; possible D gene TRBD1, 5 bases. CDR3 size: 15 residues. CDR1 and CDR2 from the germline V gene are SGHNT and YYREEE (reference sequence). The V and J ends lost 0 bases and 4 bases respectively, with 13 bases between them. CDR3 residues: CASSLAGREVTEAFF. As DNA, the CDR3 is TGTGCCAGCAGCTTGGCCGGCAGGGAGGTCACTGAAGCTTTCTTT. The full variable domain, its missing parts supplied by reference TRBV5-4 and TRBJ1-1, is ETGVTQSPTHLIKTRGQQVTLRCSSQSGHNTVSWYQQALGQGPQFIFQYYREEENGRGNFPPRFSGLQFPNYSSELNVNALELDDSALYLCASSLAGREVTEAFFGQGTRLTVV.

V usage is TRBV7-3 and J usage is TRBJ1-1, with D possibly being TRBD1 (6 bases). There are 16 residues in the CDR3. CDR1 and CDR2 (germline): SGHTA, FQGTGA. V was cut by 2 bases and J by 0 bases, with 13 bases left in between. CDR3 sequence reads: CASSLSVGGMNTEAFF. The CDR3 nucleotides are TGTGCCAGCAGCTTATCCGTAGGGGGAATGAACACTGAAGCTTTCTTT. Combining the CDR3 with reference TRBV7-3 and TRBJ1-1 gives the whole variable domain GAGVSQTPSNKVTEKGKYVELRCDPISGHTALYWYRQSLGQGPEFLIYFQGTGAADDSGLPNDRFFAVRPEGSVSTLKIQRTERGDSAVYLCASSLSVGGMNTEAFFGQGTRLTVV.

The chain is built from TRBV10-3 and TRBJ1-2; 7 bases align to TRBD1. The CDR3 spans 15 residues. Looked up from germline, CDR1 is ENHRY and CDR2 is SYGVKD. V lost 2 bases, J lost 3 bases, and 6 bases stayed unmatched. The CDR3 region has the DNA TGTGCCATCAGTGAGGGGTCGACAGGGCACTATGGCTACACCTTC. It is translated as CAISEGSTGHYGYTF.

This chain joins TRBV5-1 and TRBJ2-7, with 9 bases identical to TRBD1. V gave up 4 bases and J gave up 2 bases; unmatched junction bases: 7. CDR3 length: 15 residues. Germline V gene data show CDR1 as SGHRS and CDR2 as YFSETQ. CDR3 nucleotides: TGCGCCAGCAGCCAACTTGACAGGGGGGCCTACGAGCAGTACTTC. This translates into CASSQLDRGAYEQYF.

In this sample, this clone turned up a few times. The chain couples TRBV30 to TRBJ2-1; the D gene could be TRBD1 or TRBD2 (5 bases each). The germline CDR1 and CDR2 sequences are GTSNPN and SVGIG (reference sequence). The CDR3 consists of 16 residues. V was shortened by 3 bases and J by 6 bases, with 21 bases between the two germline ends. The CDR3 protein is CAWSAQLLPGANEQFF. The CDR3 DNA follows: TGTGCCTGGAGCGCTCAACTGCTCCCCGGGGCCAATGAGCAGTTCTTC.

A few counts support this clone. This chain links TRBV6-2 or TRBV6-3 with TRBJ1-4; the D gene is possibly TRBD1 (5 bases). CDR1 and CDR2 (germline): MNHEY, SVGEGT. The V end was cut by 6 bases, the J end by 3 bases, with 14 bases between. The CDR3 loop spans 15 amino acids. CDR3 nucleotide sequence: TGTGCCAGCAGCGGAGGGGTGACGGCTAATGAAAAACTGTTTTTT. Translating it yields CASSGGVTANEKLFF.

The CDR3 sequence is CATSRAWDYNEQFF. The CDR3 nucleotides are TGTGCCACCAGCAGAGCCTGGGATTACAATGAGCAGTTCTTC. The rearrangement links TRBV15 to TRBJ2-1; D remains ambiguous. Germline CDR1 reads LNHNV; CDR2 reads YYDKDF (reference sequence). The CDR3 is 14 residues long. V lost 1 base and J 4 bases, leaving 8 bases between the germline ends. Looking up the rest from reference TRBV15 and TRBJ2-1 gives the full variable domain: DAMVIQNPRYQVTQFGKPVTLSCSQTLNHNVMYWYQQKSSQAPKLLFHYYDKDFNNEADTPDNFQSRRPNTSFCFLDIRSPGLGDTAMYLCATSRAWDYNEQFFGPGTRLTVL.

The rearrangement uses TRBV5-1 and TRBJ2-7, with D perhaps matching TRBD1 or TRBD2 (5 bases each). The length of the CDR3 is 16 residues. Germline V gene lookup returns CDR1 SGHRS and CDR2 YFSETQ. Trimming removed 0 bases from V and 6 bases from J, with 19 bases in between. CDR3 sequence (DNA): TGCGCCAGCAGCTTGGCGGCAGGGACCCCCCTCTCCGAGCAGTACTTC. Its translation is CASSLAAGTPLSEQYF.

The V call is TRBV9, the J call TRBJ2-1; 7 positions agree with TRBD1. Unmatched junction bases numbered 10, after V lost 4 bases and J lost 0 bases. This CDR3 contains 17 residues. Germline V lookup: CDR1 SGDLS, CDR2 YYNGEE. The CDR3 DNA follows: TGTGCCAGCAGCCCAACCCCGACAGGGAGCTCCTACAATGAGCAGTTCTTC. Translation: CASSPTPTGSSYNEQFF. The whole variable domain, filled in from reference TRBV9 and TRBJ2-1, reads DSGVTQTPKHLITATGQRVTLRCSPRSGDLSVYWYQQSLDQGLQFLIQYYNGEERAKGNILERFSAQQFPDLHSELNLSSLELGDSALYFCASSPTPTGSSYNEQFFGPGTRLTVL.

Here the CDR3 reads CASSAAQGVLLGNTIYF. CDR3 DNA: TGTGCCAGCAGTGCTGCCCAAGGGGTTCTTCTCGGAAACACCATATATTTT. This chain links TRBV2 with TRBJ1-3; weak D call: TRBD1 (5 bases). The ends were cut back, 4 bases at V and 4 bases at J, with 20 bases in the middle. Looked up from germline, CDR1 is SNHLY and CDR2 is FYNNEI. The CDR3 is made up of 17 amino acids.

The chain recombines TRBV19 with TRBJ2-2; D uncertain. The CDR3 length is 18 residues. The V and J ends lost 7 bases and 0 bases respectively, with 21 bases between them. Germline values: CDR1 LNHDA, CDR2 SQIVND (reference sequence). The DNA of the CDR3 is TGTGCCAGTACGCACGATTCGATCTTCTCCGCGAACACCGGGGAGCTGTTTTTT. Protein product: CASTHDSIFSANTGELFF.

The chain links TRBV18 to TRBJ2-7; 8 nucleotides match TRBD1. Unmatched junction bases numbered 6, after V lost 5 bases and J lost 3 bases. Germline assignment: CDR1 KGHSH and CDR2 LQKENI. The CDR3 is 14 amino acids. CDR3 coding DNA: TGTGCCAGCTCAGCCAGGGGGCGGGTCTACGAGCAGTACTTC. Its protein is CASSARGRVYEQYF.

A few counts support this clone. This chain joins TRBV2 and TRBJ1-1; D remains unclear. The CDR3 covers 15 residues. The V end lost 2 bases, the J end lost 6 bases, and 16 bases lay between the germline ends. The germline V gene encodes CDR1 SNHLY and CDR2 FYNNEI. In DNA, the CDR3 is TGTGCCAGCAGTGAAACTCTCTCTCTAGAGGCTGAAGCTTTCTTT. Encoded protein: CASSETLSLEAEAFF.

This clone was seen a handful of times. The chain recombines TRBV7-9 with TRBJ2-1; 8 bases line up with TRBD2. CDR3 length equals 14 residues. V lost 5 bases, J lost 9 bases, and 9 bases stayed unmatched. Germline CDR1 and CDR2: SEHNR and FQNEAQ (reference sequence). DNA of the CDR3: TGTGCCAGCAGCCAGGGACTAGATTTTGCTGAGCAGTTCTTC. As protein: CASSQGLDFAEQFF.

This rearrangement joins TRBV14 to TRBJ2-5, with a possible D match to TRBD1 (5 bases). The V end was cut by 5 bases, the J end by 5 bases, with 9 bases between. The CDR3 extends over 12 amino acids. Per the germline V gene, CDR1 is SGHDN and CDR2 is FVKESK. CDR3 loop: CASSANRETQYF. The CDR3 DNA follows: TGTGCCAGCAGCGCGAACAGGGAGACCCAGTACTTC.

This clone was detected once. The V call is TRBV19, the J call TRBJ1-1; D remains unclear. The ends were cut back, 1 base at V and 6 bases at J, with 9 bases in the middle. Per germline, CDR1 LNHDA and CDR2 SQIVND (reference sequence). This CDR3 has 13 residues. The CDR3 here is CASSIVGLSEAFF. CDR3 bases: TGTGCCAGTAGTATAGTCGGGTTATCTGAAGCTTTCTTT.